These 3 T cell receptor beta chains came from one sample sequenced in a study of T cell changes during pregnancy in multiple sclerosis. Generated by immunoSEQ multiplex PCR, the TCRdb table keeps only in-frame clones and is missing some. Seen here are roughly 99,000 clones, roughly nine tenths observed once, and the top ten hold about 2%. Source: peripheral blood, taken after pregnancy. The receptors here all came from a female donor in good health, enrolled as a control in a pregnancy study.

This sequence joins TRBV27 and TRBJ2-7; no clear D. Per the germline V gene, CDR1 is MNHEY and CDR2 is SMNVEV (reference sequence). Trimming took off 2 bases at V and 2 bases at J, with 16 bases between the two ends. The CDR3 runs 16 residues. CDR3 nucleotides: TGTGCCAGCAGTTTAGATTTGGCGGCCACTCCCTACGAGCAGTACTTC. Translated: CASSLDLAATPYEQYF.

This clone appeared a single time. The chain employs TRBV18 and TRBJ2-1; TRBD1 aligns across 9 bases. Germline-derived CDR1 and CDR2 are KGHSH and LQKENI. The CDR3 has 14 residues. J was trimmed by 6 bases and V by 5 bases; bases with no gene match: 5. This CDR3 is CASSSRTGVNEQFF. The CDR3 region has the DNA TGTGCCAGCTCATCAAGGACAGGGGTCAATGAGCAGTTCTTC.

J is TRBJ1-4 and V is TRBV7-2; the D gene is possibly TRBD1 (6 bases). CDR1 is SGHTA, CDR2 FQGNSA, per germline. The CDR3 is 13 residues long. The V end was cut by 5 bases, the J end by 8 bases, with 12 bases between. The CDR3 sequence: CASSQGHKEKLFF. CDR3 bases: TGTGCCAGCAGCCAGGGACATAAAGAAAAACTGTTTTTT.